The sequence of this T cell receptor beta chain was determined in a study of response to subunit inactivated influenza vaccine. The CDR3 contains 15 residues. From germline, CDR1 is MNHEY and CDR2 SVGAGI. V trimming: 2 bases; J trimming: 5 bases; junction bases outside the gene matches: 7. TCRdb passed the RT-PCR reads through MiXCR, listing each CDR3 protein once. The top ten hold roughly 7.2% of the sample, which has hundreds of thousands of distinct CDR3 sequences, 12% to 15% seen once. This sequence joins TRBV6-5 and TRBJ2-3; TRBD2 matches 7 bases. This clonotype was obtained from a man between 45 and 60 years old who received an inactivated influenza vaccine. The sample here was PBMCs from blood, taken about 14 days before vaccination. For the CDR3, the DNA is TGTGCCAGCAGTTACCGGACTAGTGGAGGAGATACGCAGTATTTT. This gives the protein CASSYRTSGGDTQYF.